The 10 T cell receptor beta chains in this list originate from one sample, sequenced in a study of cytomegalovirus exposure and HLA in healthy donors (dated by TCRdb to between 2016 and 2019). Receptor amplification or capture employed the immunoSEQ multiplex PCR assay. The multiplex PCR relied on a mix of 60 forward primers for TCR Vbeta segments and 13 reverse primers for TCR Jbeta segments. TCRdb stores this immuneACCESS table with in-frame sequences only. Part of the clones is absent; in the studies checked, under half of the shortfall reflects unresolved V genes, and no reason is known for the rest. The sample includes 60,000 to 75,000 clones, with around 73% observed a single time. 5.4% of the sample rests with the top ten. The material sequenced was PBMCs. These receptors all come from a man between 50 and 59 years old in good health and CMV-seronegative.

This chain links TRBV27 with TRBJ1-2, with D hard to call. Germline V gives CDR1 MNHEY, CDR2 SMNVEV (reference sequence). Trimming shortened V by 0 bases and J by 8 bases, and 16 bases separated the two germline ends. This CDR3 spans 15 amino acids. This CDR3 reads CASSLSTTPGRGYTF. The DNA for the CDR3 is TGTGCCAGCAGTTTATCCACCACACCGGGTCGGGGCTACACCTTC.

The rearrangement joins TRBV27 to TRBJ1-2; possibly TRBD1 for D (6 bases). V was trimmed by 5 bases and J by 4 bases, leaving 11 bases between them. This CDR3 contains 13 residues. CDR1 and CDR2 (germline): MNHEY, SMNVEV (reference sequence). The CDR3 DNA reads TGTGCCAGCAGTCCACAGGGTCCCTATGGCTACACCTTC. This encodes CASSPQGPYGYTF.

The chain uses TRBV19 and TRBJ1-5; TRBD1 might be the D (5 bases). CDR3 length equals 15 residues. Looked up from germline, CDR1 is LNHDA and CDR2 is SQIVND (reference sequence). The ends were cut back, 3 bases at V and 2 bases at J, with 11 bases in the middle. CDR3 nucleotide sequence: TGTGCCAGTAGTATCCCAGGGCTGGGCAATCAGCCCCAGCATTTT. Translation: CASSIPGLGNQPQHF.

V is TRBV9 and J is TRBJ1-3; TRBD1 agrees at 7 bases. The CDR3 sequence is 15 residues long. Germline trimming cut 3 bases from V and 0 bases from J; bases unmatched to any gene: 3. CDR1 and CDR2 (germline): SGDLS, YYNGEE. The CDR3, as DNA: TGTGCCAGCAGCGGAGGGGGCACCTCTGGAAACACCATATATTTT. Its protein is CASSGGGTSGNTIYF. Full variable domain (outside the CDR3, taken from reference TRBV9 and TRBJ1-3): DSGVTQTPKHLITATGQRVTLRCSPRSGDLSVYWYQQSLDQGLQFLIQYYNGEERAKGNILERFSAQQFPDLHSELNLSSLELGDSALYFCASSGGGTSGNTIYFGEGSWLTVV.

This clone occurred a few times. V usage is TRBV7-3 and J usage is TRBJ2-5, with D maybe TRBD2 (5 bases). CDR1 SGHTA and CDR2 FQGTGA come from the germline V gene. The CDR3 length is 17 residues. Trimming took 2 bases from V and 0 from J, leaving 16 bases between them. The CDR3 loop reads CASSLWRLARDQETQYF. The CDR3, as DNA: TGTGCCAGCAGCTTATGGCGGCTAGCCCGTGACCAAGAGACCCAGTACTTC.

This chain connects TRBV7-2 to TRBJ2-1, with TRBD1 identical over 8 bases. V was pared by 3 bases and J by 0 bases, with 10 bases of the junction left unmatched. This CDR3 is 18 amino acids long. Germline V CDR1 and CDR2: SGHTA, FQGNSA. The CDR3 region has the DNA TGTGCCAGCAGCTTCCGGCGGGACAGGTCGAGCTCCTACAATGAGCAGTTCTTC. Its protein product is CASSFRRDRSSSYNEQFF.

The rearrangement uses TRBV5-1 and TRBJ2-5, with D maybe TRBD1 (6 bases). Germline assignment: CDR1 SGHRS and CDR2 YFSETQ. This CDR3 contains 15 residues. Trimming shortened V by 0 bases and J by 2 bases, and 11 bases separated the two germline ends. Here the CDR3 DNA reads TGCGCCAGCAGCTTGGACGGACAGTTACAAGAGACCCAGTACTTC. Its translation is CASSLDGQLQETQYF.

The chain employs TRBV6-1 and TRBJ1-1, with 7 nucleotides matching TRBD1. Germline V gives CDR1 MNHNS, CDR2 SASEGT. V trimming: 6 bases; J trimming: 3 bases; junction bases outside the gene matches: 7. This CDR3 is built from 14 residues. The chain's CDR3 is CASRDRVGDTEAFF. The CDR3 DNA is TGTGCCAGCAGAGACAGGGTAGGGGACACTGAAGCTTTCTTT.

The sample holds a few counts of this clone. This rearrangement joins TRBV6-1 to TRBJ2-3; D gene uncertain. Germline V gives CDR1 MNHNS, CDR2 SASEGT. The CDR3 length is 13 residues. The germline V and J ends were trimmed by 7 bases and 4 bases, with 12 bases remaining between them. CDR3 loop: CASTFLNADTQYF. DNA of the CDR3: TGTGCCAGCACGTTTCTTAATGCAGATACGCAGTATTTT.

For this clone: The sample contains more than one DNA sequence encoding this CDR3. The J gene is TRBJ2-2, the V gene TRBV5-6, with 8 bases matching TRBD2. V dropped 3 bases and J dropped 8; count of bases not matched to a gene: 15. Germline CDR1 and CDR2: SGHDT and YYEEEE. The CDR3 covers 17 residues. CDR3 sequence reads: CASSSRGRTSTTGELFF. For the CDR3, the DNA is TGTGCCAGCAGCTCCCGAGGTCGGACTAGCACCACTGGGGAGCTGTTTTTT. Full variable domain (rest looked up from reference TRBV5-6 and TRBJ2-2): DAGVTQSPTHLIKTRGQQVTLRCSPKSGHDTVSWYQQALGQGPQFIFQYYEEEERQRGNFPDRFSGHQFPNYSSELNVNALLLGDSALYLCASSSRGRTSTTGELFFGEGSRLTVL.